This T cell receptor beta chain was documented in a study of shared clonotypes between healthy human individuals. CD4+ cells were split into CD45RA+ naive and CD45RA-negative memory subsets. This table comes from immunoSEQ multiplex PCR, and its TCRdb copy is limited to in-frame clones, with some not included. The sample includes roughly 1,100,000 clones, approximately 68% of them seen just once. The CDR3 is made up of 15 amino acids. Per germline, CDR1 SEHNR and CDR2 FQNEAQ (reference sequence). The V end lost 0 bases, the J end lost 0 bases, and 9 bases lay between the germline ends. Sequencing was done on a sample of memory CD4+ T cells sorted from blood. Subset noted: CD45RA-negative fraction. The sequence came from a man between 18 and 29 years old in good health. This sequence joins TRBV7-9 and TRBJ2-7, with D possibly TRBD1 on 5 matching bases. The CDR3 DNA is TGTGCCAGCAGCTTAGCTACAGGAGACTCCTACGAGCAGTACTTC. It yields the protein CASSLATGDSYEQYF.